The entry that follows covers one T cell receptor (beta chain) sequence. The antigen is undetermined. Germline CDR1 and CDR2: SGHTA and FQGNSA. There are 14 residues in the CDR3. Trimming removed 2 bases from V and 4 bases from J, with 8 bases in between. This entry comes from a study of T cell responses to AZD1222 COVID-19 vaccine. The repertoire was sequenced with immunoSEQ multiplex PCR; TCRdb's copy has only in-frame clones and lacks some. Here the sample spans 150,000 to 200,000 clones, 85% to 90% being singletons. General study findings and limits: Baseline seropositivity occurred in only a handful of AZD1222 recipients. Increased Spike-specific TCR breadth and depth were observed after two AZD1222 doses. White British people made up most donors, females outnumbered males, and clonal diversity was possibly underestimated. Spike as a whole was targeted by vaccine-associated CD4 TCRs, dominant at 160-218 and 743-854.

V usage is TRBV7-2 and J usage is TRBJ1-4; the D gene is possibly TRBD1 (6 bases). The sequence came from an adult who received the AZD1222 COVID-19 vaccine. The starting material was peripheral blood, obtained 28 days after the second AZD1222 dose. The CDR3: CASSLNRVNEKLFF. The CDR3 DNA follows: TGTGCCAGCAGCTTAAACAGGGTTAATGAAAAACTGTTTTTT.